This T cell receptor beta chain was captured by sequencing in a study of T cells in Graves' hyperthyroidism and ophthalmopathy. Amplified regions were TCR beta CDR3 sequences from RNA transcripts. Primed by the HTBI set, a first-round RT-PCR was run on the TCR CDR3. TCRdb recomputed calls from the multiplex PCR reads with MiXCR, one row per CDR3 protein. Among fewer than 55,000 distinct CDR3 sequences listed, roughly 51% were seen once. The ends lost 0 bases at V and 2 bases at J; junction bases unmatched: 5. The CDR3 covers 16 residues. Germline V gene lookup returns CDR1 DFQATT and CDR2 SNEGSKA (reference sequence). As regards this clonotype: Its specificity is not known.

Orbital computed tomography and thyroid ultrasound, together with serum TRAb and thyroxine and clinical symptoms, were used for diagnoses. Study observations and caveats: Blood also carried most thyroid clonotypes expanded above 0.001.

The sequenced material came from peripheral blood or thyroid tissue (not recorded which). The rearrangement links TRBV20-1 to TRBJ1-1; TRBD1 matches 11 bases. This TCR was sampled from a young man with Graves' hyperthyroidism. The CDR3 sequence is CSARDRRTGGNTEAFF. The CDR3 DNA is TGCAGTGCTAGAGATCGCCGGACAGGGGGCAACACTGAAGCTTTCTTT.